This T cell receptor beta chain is drawn from a study of human T cells and chemical hapten exposure. Across the study: Sensitizing treatment utilized 2% DPC over a 2 cm by 2 cm portion of upper inner arm skin. Study conclusions and caveats: PT1 expanded TCR counts and patch test score correlated positively.

With V trimmed by 1 base and J by 2 bases, 5 bases remained unmatched. In germline, CDR1 is LGHNA, CDR2 YNFKEQ. The CDR3 contains 15 residues. The library put unique molecular identifiers onto individual cDNA molecules. Each CDR3 protein gets one entry after TCRdb re-called the RACE reads with MiXCR. Among some 180,000 distinct CDR3 sequences listed, 24% were seen once. In this sample, this clonotype turned up a few times. Its antigen is unidentified. Time point in this sample: patch test 3, about 24 weeks after DPC sensitization. Treatment in this sample: therapeutic diphenylcyclopropenone sensitization with weekly scalp DPC.

The clonotype originates from a woman aged 40 to 49 with alopecia areata. Some clones in this sample may be carry-over from other donors' samples. The chain has TRBV4-2 and TRBJ2-7, with 7 bases identical to TRBD1. The specimen comprised whole blood, sampled in connection with sensitization to the hapten diphenylcyclopropenone (DPC). In DNA form, the CDR3 reads TGTGCCAGCAGCCAAGTCTGGACAGGAGCCTACGAGCAGTACTTC. Translated, it gives CASSQVWTGAYEQYF.